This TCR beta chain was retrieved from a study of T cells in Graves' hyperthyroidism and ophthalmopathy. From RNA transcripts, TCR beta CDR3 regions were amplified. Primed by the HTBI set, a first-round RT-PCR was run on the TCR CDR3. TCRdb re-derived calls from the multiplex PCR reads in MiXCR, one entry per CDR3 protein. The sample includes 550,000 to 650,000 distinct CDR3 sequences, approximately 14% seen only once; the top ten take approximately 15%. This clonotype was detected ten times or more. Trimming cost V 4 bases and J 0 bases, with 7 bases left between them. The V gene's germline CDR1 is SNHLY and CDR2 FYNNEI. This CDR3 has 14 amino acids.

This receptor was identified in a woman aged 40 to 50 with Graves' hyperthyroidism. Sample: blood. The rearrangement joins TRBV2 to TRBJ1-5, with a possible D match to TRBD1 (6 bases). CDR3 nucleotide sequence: TGTGCCAGCAGTGCGGGGGCTAGCAATCAGCCCCAGCATTTT. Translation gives CASSAGASNQPQHF.